The next 11 T cell receptor beta chains were all read from a single sample in a study of spatial heterogeneity in lung cancer. Study findings and constraints: Tumor mutation counts were tracked by expanded intratumoral alpha and beta TCR counts.

These TCRs' antigens remain unknown. Described time point: sample taken at primary tumor resection. Via MiXCR, TCRdb re-called the 5' RACE reads, giving one row per CDR3 protein. The sample lists 14,000 or so distinct CDR3 sequences, approximately 4.8% occurring once. The sequencing used lung tumor tissue, collected at surgery. The origin of the receptors is a female donor with early-stage non-small cell lung cancer.

This clonotype counts as medium-sized. For a library built for alpha chains, this beta chain is a stray read; little rests on its size. The rearrangement uses TRBV4-2 and TRBJ1-1; D is unresolved. This CDR3 has 15 residues. The V and J ends lost 0 bases and 0 bases respectively, with 8 bases between them. The germline CDR1 and CDR2 sequences are LGHNA and YNFKEQ. CDR3: CASSQDRPMNTEAFF. The CDR3 bases are TGTGCCAGCAGCCAAGATCGGCCCATGAACACTGAAGCTTTCTTT.

This clonotype was found many times. The library was designed around alpha chains, so this beta chain is a stray read whose abundance carries little weight. The chain has TRBV20-1 and TRBJ1-1; no clear D. The germline gives CDR1 DFQATT, CDR2 SNEGSKA (reference sequence). The CDR3 contains 15 residues. The ends were cut back, 0 bases at V and 0 bases at J, with 11 bases in the middle. CDR3 loop: CSARDLIGLNTEAFF. CDR3 bases: TGCAGTGCTAGAGATTTGATTGGACTGAACACTGAAGCTTTCTTT.

The table lists this clonotype with many counts. Because this beta chain is a stray read in a library intended to capture alpha chains, its abundance should not be given much weight. This rearrangement joins TRBV9 to TRBJ2-1, with a possible D match to TRBD2 (5 bases). The germline CDR1 and CDR2 sequences are SGDLS and YYNGEE. The CDR3 covers 13 residues. Deletions cut 1 base from V and 12 bases from J, with 14 bases between. Here the CDR3 reads CASSVQRTSRQFF. The CDR3 nucleotides read TGTGCCAGCAGCGTACAGAGGACTTCTAGGCAGTTCTTC.

This clonotype has ten or more counts. This beta chain is a stray sequence in a library constructed for alpha chains; its clone size is not meaningful. This chain connects TRBV7-2 to TRBJ2-1; 8 nucleotides align to TRBD1. CDR1 and CDR2 (germline): SGHTA, FQGNSA. The J segment lost 4 bases and the V segment lost 5 bases, leaving 4 bases of the junction unmatched. This CDR3 is built from 14 residues. CDR3 DNA sequence: TGTGCCAGCAGCCGGACAGGGCCTTACAATGAGCAGTTCTTC. It yields the protein CASSRTGPYNEQFF.

This clonotype was detected many times. This beta chain was picked up by a library intended for alpha chains and is off target, so its count carries little meaning. J is TRBJ2-1 and V is TRBV27, with 7 bases that match TRBD1. Trimming took 0 bases from V and 0 from J; bases not matched to a gene: 2. This CDR3 is 16 amino acids long. The V gene's germline CDR1 is MNHEY and CDR2 SMNVEV (reference sequence). The CDR3 sequence is CASSLSTGSSYNEQFF. For the CDR3, the DNA is TGTGCCAGCAGTTTATCGACAGGGAGCTCCTACAATGAGCAGTTCTTC.

This clonotype was seen many times. This beta chain was picked up by a library intended for alpha chains and is off target, so its count carries little meaning. The chain links TRBV20-1 to TRBJ2-3, with 7 bases fitting TRBD2. The V gene's germline CDR1 is DFQATT and CDR2 SNEGSKA (reference sequence). The CDR3 spans 14 residues. J gave up 3 bases and V 5 bases, and 8 bases lay outside the gene matches. CDR3 sequence reads: CSALRGVGTDTQYF. CDR3 DNA sequence: TGCAGTGCTTTACGGGGGGTTGGGACAGATACGCAGTATTTT.

Many counts were recorded for this clonotype. Because this beta chain is a stray read in a library intended to capture alpha chains, its abundance should not be given much weight. V gene TRBV29-1 combines with J gene TRBJ2-5; TRBD2 matches at 9 bases. CDR3 size: 14 residues. With V trimmed by 4 bases and J by 8 bases, 11 bases remained unmatched. Germline CDR1 is SQVTM and CDR2 is ANQGSEA. CDR3 sequence reads: CSVGSGGQHRTQYF. CDR3 nucleotide sequence: TGCAGCGTTGGGAGCGGGGGGCAGCATAGAACCCAGTACTTC. The whole variable domain, filled in from reference TRBV29-1 and TRBJ2-5, reads SAVISQKPSRDICQRGTSLTIQCQVDSQVTMMFWYRQQPGQSLTLIATANQGSEATYESGFVIDKFPISRPNLTFSTLTVSNMSPEDSSIYLCSVGSGGQHRTQYFGPGTRLLVL.

The sample holds many counts of this clonotype. A library made for alpha chains picked up this beta chain off target, so its size means little. V and J are TRBV12-3 or TRBV12-4 and TRBJ1-1; a possible D gene is TRBD1 (5 bases). V was pared by 4 bases and J by 4 bases, with 10 bases between. CDR3 length: 13 amino acids. This chain's CDR3 is CASSSGAGTEAFF. The CDR3 DNA reads TGTGCCAGCAGTTCCGGGGCGGGCACTGAAGCTTTCTTT.

This clonotype was seen at least ten times. Since it is a stray read in a library aimed at alpha chains, this beta chain has a size that is not meaningful. The rearrangement joins TRBV12-3 or TRBV12-4 to TRBJ1-1; tentative D call: TRBD1 (6 bases). The CDR3 is made up of 13 amino acids. V was clipped by 3 bases and J by 13 bases, with 18 bases between them. The DNA of the CDR3 is TGTGCCAGCAGTTTTAAAGGGGGGTTCGAGATTTTCTTT. The encoded protein is CASSFKGGFEIFF.

This clonotype was counted many times. This beta chain was picked up by a library intended for alpha chains and is off target, so its count carries little meaning. The rearrangement uses TRBV20-1 and TRBJ2-7, with 14 bases identical to TRBD2. V lost 4 bases to trimming and J lost 5 bases; unmatched junction nucleotides: 16. The germline V gene encodes CDR1 DFQATT and CDR2 SNEGSKA (reference sequence). There are 18 residues in the CDR3. The CDR3 DNA follows: TGCAGTGCTACCCTGCCCGGGACTAGCGGGGGTTGGGGCCACGAGCAGTACTTC. Amino acid sequence: CSATLPGTSGGWGHEQYF.

Ten or more counts support this clonotype. Found in a library prepared for alpha chains, this beta chain is an off-target read, and its abundance has little meaning. This chain connects TRBV15 to TRBJ2-1; D remains unclear. Germline assignment: CDR1 LNHNV and CDR2 YYDKDF (reference sequence). CDR3 length equals 15 residues. V was clipped by 0 bases and J by 3 bases, with 9 bases between them. The CDR3 sequence: CATSRDLLNYNEQFF. Here the CDR3 DNA reads TGTGCCACCAGCAGAGATCTCCTAAACTACAATGAGCAGTTCTTC.